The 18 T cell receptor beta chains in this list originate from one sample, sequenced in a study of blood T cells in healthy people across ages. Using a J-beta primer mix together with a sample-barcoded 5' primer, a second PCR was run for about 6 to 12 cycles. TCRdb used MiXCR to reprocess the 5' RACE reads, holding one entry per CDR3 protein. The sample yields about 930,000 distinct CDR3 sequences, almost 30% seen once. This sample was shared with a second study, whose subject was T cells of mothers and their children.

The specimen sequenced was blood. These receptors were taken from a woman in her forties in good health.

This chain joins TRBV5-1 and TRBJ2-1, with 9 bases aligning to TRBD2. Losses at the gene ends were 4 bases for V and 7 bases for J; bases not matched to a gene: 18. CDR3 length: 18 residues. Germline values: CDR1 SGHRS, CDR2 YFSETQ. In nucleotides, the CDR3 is TGCGCCAGCAGCCCGGGGGTCGGTGGCGGGAGGGCCGGGAATGAGCAGTTCTTC. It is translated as CASSPGVGGGRAGNEQFF.

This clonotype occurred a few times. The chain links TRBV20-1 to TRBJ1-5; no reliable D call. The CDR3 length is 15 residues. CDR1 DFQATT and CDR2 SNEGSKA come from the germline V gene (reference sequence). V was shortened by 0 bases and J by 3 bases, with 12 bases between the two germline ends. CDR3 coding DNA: TGCAGTGCTAGAGACGACACCCGATTCAATCAGCCCCAGCATTTT. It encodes CSARDDTRFNQPQHF.

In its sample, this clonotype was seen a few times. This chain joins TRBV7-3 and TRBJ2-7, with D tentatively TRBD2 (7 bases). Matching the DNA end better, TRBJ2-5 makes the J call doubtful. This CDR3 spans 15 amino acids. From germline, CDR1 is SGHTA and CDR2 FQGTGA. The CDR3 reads CASSFGGGAGETQYF. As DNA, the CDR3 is TGTGCCAGCAGCTTCGGCGGGGGCGCGGGGGAGACCCAGTACTTC.

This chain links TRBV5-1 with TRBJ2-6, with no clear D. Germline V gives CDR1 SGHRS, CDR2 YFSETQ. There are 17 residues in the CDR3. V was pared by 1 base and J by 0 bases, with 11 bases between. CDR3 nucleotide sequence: TGCGCCAGCAGCTTGAGGCAGAGCAACTCTGGGGCCAACGTCCTGACTTTC. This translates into CASSLRQSNSGANVLTF.

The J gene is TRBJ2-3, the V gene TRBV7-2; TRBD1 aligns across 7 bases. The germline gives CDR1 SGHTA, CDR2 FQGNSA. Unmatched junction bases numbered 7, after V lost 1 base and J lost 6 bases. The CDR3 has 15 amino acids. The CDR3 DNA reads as TGTGCCAGCAGCTTAGTCGCCAGGGGGAAGGATACGCAGTATTTT. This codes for CASSLVARGKDTQYF.

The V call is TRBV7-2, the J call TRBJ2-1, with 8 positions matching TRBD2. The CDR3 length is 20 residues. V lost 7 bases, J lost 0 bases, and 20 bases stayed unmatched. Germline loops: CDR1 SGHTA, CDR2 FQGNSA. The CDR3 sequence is CASTRRAASGFQSSYNEQFF. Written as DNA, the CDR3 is TGTGCCAGCACCCGACGGGCGGCTAGCGGGTTCCAAAGCTCCTACAATGAGCAGTTCTTC.

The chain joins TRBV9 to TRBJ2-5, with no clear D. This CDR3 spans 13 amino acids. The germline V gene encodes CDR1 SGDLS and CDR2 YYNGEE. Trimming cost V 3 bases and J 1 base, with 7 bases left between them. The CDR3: CASSATSQETQYF. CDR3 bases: TGTGCCAGCAGCGCTACAAGCCAAGAGACCCAGTACTTC.

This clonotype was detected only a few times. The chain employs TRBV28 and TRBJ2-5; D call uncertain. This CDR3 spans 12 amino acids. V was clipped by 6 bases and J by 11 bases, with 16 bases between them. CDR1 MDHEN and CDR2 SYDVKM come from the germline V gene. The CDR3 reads CASRSPKREQYF. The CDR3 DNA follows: TGTGCCAGCAGAAGTCCCAAGAGAGAGCAGTACTTC.

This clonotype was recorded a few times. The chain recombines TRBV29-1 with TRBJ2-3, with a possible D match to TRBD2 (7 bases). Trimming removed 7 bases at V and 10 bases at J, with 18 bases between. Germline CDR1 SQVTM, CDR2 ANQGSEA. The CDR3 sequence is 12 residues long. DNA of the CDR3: TGCAGCGCTCCAACGGGGGGCCTAGCGCAGTATTTT. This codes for CSAPTGGLAQYF.

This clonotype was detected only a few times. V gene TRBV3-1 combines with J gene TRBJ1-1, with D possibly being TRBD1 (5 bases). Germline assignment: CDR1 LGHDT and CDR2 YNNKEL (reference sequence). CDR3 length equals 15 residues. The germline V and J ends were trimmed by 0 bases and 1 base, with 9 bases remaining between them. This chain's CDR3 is CASSQEGVRNTEAFF. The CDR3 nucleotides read TGTGCCAGCAGCCAAGAAGGGGTCCGGAACACTGAAGCTTTCTTT.

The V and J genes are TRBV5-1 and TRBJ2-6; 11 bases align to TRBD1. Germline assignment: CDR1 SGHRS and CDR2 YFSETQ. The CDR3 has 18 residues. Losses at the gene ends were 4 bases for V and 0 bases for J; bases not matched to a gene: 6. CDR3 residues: CASSLRDRGASGANVLTF. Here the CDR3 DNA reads TGCGCCAGCAGCCTCCGGGACAGGGGGGCCTCTGGGGCCAACGTCCTGACTTTC.

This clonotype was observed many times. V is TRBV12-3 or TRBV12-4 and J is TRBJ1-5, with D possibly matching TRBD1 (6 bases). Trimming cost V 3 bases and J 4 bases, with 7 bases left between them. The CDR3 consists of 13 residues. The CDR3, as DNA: TGTGCCAGCAGTTTTACAGGGAATCAGCCCCAGCATTTT. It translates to CASSFTGNQPQHF.

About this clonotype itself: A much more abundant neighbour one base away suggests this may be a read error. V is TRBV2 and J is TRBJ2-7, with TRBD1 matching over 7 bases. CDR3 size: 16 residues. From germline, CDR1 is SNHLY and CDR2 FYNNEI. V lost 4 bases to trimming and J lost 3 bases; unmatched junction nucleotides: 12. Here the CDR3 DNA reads TGTGCCAGCAGTGGACATCAGGGGGTATCCCGCTACGAGCAGTACTTC. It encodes CASSGHQGVSRYEQYF.

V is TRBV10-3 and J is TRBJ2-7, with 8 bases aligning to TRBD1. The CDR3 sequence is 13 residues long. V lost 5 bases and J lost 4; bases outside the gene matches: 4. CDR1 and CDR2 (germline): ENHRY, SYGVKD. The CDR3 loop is CAISQGARYEQYF. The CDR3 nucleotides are TGTGCCATCAGTCAGGGGGCGCGGTACGAGCAGTACTTC.

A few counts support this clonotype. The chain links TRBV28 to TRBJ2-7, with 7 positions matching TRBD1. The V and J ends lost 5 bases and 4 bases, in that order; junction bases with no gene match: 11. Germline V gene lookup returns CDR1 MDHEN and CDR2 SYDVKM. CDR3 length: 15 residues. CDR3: CASSPDRVLTYEQYF. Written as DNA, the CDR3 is TGTGCCAGCAGTCCAGACAGGGTGCTAACTTACGAGCAGTACTTC.

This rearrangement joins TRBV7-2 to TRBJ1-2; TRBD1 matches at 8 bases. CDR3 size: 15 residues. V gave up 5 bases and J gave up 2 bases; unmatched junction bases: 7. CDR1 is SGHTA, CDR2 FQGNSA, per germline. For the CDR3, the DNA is TGTGCCAGCAGCCCATTGACAGGGGCAAACTATGGCTACACCTTC. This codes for CASSPLTGANYGYTF.

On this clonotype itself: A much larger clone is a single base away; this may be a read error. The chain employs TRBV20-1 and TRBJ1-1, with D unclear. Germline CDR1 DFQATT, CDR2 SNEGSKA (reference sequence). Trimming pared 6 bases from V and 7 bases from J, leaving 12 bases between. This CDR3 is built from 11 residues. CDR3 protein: CSASYRVEAFF. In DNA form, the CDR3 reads TGCAGTGCGAGCTACCGGGTTGAAGCTTTCTTT.

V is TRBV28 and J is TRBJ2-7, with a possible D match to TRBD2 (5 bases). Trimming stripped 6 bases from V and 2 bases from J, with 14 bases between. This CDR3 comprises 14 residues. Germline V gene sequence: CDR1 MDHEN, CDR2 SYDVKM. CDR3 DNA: TGTGCCAGCAGGGACTTAGGACCTCCCTACGAGCAGTACTTC. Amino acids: CASRDLGPPYEQYF.